The 13 T cell receptor beta chains reported below all come from one sample, sequenced in a study of cytomegalovirus exposure and HLA in healthy donors. The PCR ran on 60 Vbeta and 13 Jbeta primers. Profiled with immunoSEQ multiplex PCR; TCRdb holds only in-frame clones, not every one. The table shows some 120,000 clones, with roughly 79% occurring only once. The sample comprised PBMCs. The receptors shown here come from a woman younger than 45 in good health and CMV-seronegative.

This chain joins TRBV14 and TRBJ2-3; TRBD2 matches 11 bases. V was pared by 3 bases and J by 5 bases, with 4 bases of the junction left unmatched. Germline V gene lookup returns CDR1 SGHDN and CDR2 FVKESK. This CDR3 has 15 amino acids. The CDR3 protein is CASSQLAGGIDTQYF. The DNA for the CDR3 is TGTGCCAGCAGCCAGCTAGCGGGAGGAATAGATACGCAGTATTTT.

The V and J genes are TRBV28 and TRBJ2-3, with 12 bases identical to TRBD2. The CDR3 totals 16 residues. V lost 5 bases and J lost 6; bases outside the gene matches: 9. Germline assignment: CDR1 MDHEN and CDR2 SYDVKM. The CDR3 is CASSGGTSGWGDTQYF. The CDR3 DNA follows: TGTGCCAGCAGTGGCGGGACTAGCGGGTGGGGGGATACGCAGTATTTT.

On this clone: One junction end does not reproduce the germline sequence, and a read error may be involved. The chain carries TRBV7-9 and TRBJ2-2; 11 bases fit TRBD2. The CDR3 is made up of 17 amino acids. Germline loops: CDR1 SEHNR, CDR2 FQNEAQ (reference sequence). CDR3 residues: CSSSPIAGGPNTGELFF. In DNA, the CDR3 is TGTTCCAGCAGCCCAATAGCGGGAGGGCCGAACACCGGGGAGCTGTTTTTT. Full variable domain (outside the CDR3, taken from reference TRBV7-9 and TRBJ2-2): DTGVSQNPRHKITKRGQNVTFRCDPISEHNRLYWYRQTLGQGPEFLTYFQNEAQLEKSRLLSDRFSAERPKGSFSTLEIQRTEQGDSAMYLCSSSPIAGGPNTGELFFGEGSRLTVL.

This clone was seen a handful of times. The chain joins TRBV27 to TRBJ2-3; 11 bases align to TRBD2. This CDR3 has 19 amino acids. Germline values: CDR1 MNHEY, CDR2 SMNVEV (reference sequence). V lost 3 bases and J lost 2; bases outside the gene matches: 13. As DNA, the CDR3 is TGTGCCAGCAGTTTTCTGGGGCTAGCGGGAGGTAACCACACAGATACGCAGTATTTT. Its protein product is CASSFLGLAGGNHTDTQYF.

This clone occurred once. V and J are TRBV9 and TRBJ2-7; maybe TRBD2 (6 bases). Germline V gene data show CDR1 as SGDLS and CDR2 as YYNGEE. The V and J ends lost 0 bases and 0 bases respectively, with 10 bases between them. The CDR3 loop spans 15 amino acids. The CDR3 DNA sequence: TGTGCCAGCAGCGTAGACGGTAGCGGCTCCTACGAGCAGTACTTC. Translating gives CASSVDGSGSYEQYF.

The gene calls are TRBV27 and TRBJ1-5, with D maybe TRBD1 (5 bases). CDR3 length: 15 amino acids. The germline gives CDR1 MNHEY, CDR2 SMNVEV (reference sequence). Trimming took 6 bases from V and 0 from J, leaving 12 bases between them. The DNA for the CDR3 is TGTGCCAGCAGGTCCAACAGGTATAGCAATCAGCCCCAGCATTTT. As protein: CASRSNRYSNQPQHF.

The chain carries TRBV7-2 and TRBJ2-2; perhaps TRBD1 as D (5 bases). V dropped 2 bases and J dropped 8 bases, with 12 bases sitting between them. CDR1 and CDR2 (germline): SGHTA, FQGNSA. The CDR3 runs to 14 residues. The chain's CDR3 is CASSLTTATGELFF. DNA of the CDR3: TGTGCCAGCAGCTTAACGACAGCAACTGGGGAGCTGTTTTTT.

This chain links TRBV19 with TRBJ2-1; 7 nucleotides agree with TRBD2. Trimming removed 2 bases from V and 4 bases from J; junction bases left unmatched: 11. This CDR3 region has 17 residues. The V gene's germline CDR1 is LNHDA and CDR2 SQIVND (reference sequence). The CDR3 bases are TGTGCCAGTAGTATACCATTTCCTAGCGGCCTTTACAATGAGCAGTTCTTC. Protein sequence: CASSIPFPSGLYNEQFF. Together with reference TRBV19 and TRBJ2-1, the CDR3 gives the full variable domain: DGGITQSPKYLFRKEGQNVTLSCEQNLNHDAMYWYRQDPGQGLRLIYYSQIVNDFQKGDIAEGYSVSREKKESFPLTVTSAQKNPTAFYLCASSIPFPSGLYNEQFFGPGTRLTVL.

The chain carries TRBV27 and TRBJ1-5; D is possibly TRBD1 (5 bases). The CDR3 spans 17 residues. V was clipped by 0 bases and J by 0 bases, with 12 bases between them. Germline V gene sequence: CDR1 MNHEY, CDR2 SMNVEV (reference sequence). CDR3 sequence: CASSLSSRENSNQPQHF. The CDR3 bases are TGTGCCAGCAGTTTATCGAGCAGGGAAAATAGCAATCAGCCCCAGCATTTT.

This sequence joins TRBV6-6 and TRBJ2-1, with 7 bases that match TRBD1. Germline CDR1 and CDR2: MNHNY and SVGAGI (reference sequence). The CDR3 is 16 residues long. J lost 5 bases, V lost 0 bases, and 7 bases had no gene match. CDR3 DNA: TGTGCCAGCAGTTACTCGATAGGGACAGTCAACAATGAGCAGTTCTTC. Its protein product is CASSYSIGTVNNEQFF.

The chain combines TRBV5-1 with TRBJ2-3; 16 nucleotides agree with TRBD2. There are 19 residues in the CDR3. The germline CDR1 and CDR2 sequences are SGHRS and YFSETQ. With V trimmed by 7 bases and J by 0 bases, 11 bases remained unmatched. The CDR3 here is CASRLAGTSGRVSTDTQYF. The CDR3 nucleotides are TGCGCCAGCCGGTTGGCCGGGACTAGCGGGAGGGTTAGCACAGATACGCAGTATTTT. Based on the CDR3 plus reference TRBV5-1 and TRBJ2-3, the full variable domain is KAGVTQTPRYLIKTRGQQVTLSCSPISGHRSVSWYQQTPGQGLQFLFEYFSETQRNKGNFPGRFSGRQFSNSRSEMNVSTLELGDSALYLCASRLAGTSGRVSTDTQYFGPGTRLTVL.

The V gene is TRBV7-6, the J gene TRBJ2-7; TRBD2 aligns across 13 bases. The V and J ends lost 1 base and 4 bases, in that order; junction bases with no gene match: 4. Germline-derived CDR1 and CDR2 are SGHVS and FNYEAQ. CDR3 length: 16 amino acids. CDR3 bases: TGTGCCAGCAGCTTAGGTACTAGCGGGAGGGTGTACGAGCAGTACTTC. Its protein product is CASSLGTSGRVYEQYF.

The chain has TRBV27 and TRBJ2-2; D ambiguous. Germline V gene lookup returns CDR1 MNHEY and CDR2 SMNVEV (reference sequence). The CDR3 runs 16 residues. Trimming removed 3 bases at V and 7 bases at J, with 18 bases between. The CDR3 DNA sequence: TGTGCCAGCAGTTTCTTAGTGAGTTGGGCTGACGGGGAGCTGTTTTTT. Translation: CASSFLVSWADGELFF.